This TCR beta chain was obtained from a study of T cells after posttransplantation cyclophosphamide. From germline, CDR1 is LGHNA and CDR2 YSLEER. This CDR3 has 15 residues. V lost 0 bases, J lost 0 bases, and 6 bases lay in between. A marrow graft followed busulfan-fludarabine conditioning, with cyclophosphamide on days +3 and +4. The table lists this clone with many counts. Antigen specificity is unknown. Clones were sequenced by immunoSEQ multiplex PCR, and TCRdb holds only the in-frame ones, with some missing. The table lists approximately 7,100 clones, with no singletons. Findings of the study overall: Blood and skin or GI T cell repertoires showed limited TRB overlap.

The V gene is TRBV4-3, the J gene TRBJ1-5, with D hard to call. The sample was PBMCs, taken about 14 weeks after allogeneic stem cell transplant with posttransplant cyclophosphamide. This TCR was sampled from a female patient in her 60s who received an allogeneic stem cell transplant from an unrelated donor, was CMV-positive, and had acute GVHD only. T cells may partly derive from the graft donor. The DNA for the CDR3 is TGCGCCAGCAGCCAAGATTACAATAGCAATCAGCCCCAGCATTTT. Protein product: CASSQDYNSNQPQHF.